This is a list of T cell receptor beta chains from one sample in a study of PD-L1 blockade in urothelial cancer. Measured with immunoSEQ multiplex PCR; TCRdb has only the in-frame clones, and not every one. The table has some 100,000 clones, about 89% seen once. Sequenced here: PBMCs, sampled around atezolizumab (anti-PD-L1) treatment. These receptors came from a woman over 75 with urothelial cancer. CDR3s include the opening cysteine and the closing phenylalanine or tryptophan. A D gene is named only where the DNA matches it firmly. Clone size, where shown, is once, few, many, or a class for clones that have expanded.

D | J | size | V | DNA | CDR3
. | TRBJ2-1 | . | TRBV7-7 | TGTGCCAGCAGCTTAGTTCCCAGGAATGAGCAGTTCTTC | CASSLVPRNEQFF
TRBD1 | TRBJ1-1 | once | TRBV29-1 | TGCAGCGTTACGACAGGGGGTAACACTGAAGCTTTCTTT | CSVTTGGNTEAFF
. | TRBJ2-6 | . | TRBV5-1 | TGCGCCAGCAGCGGGGACTTCCTCTCTGGGGCCAACGTCCTGACTTTC | CASSGDFLSGANVLTF
. | TRBJ1-2 | . | TRBV7-8 | TGTGCCAGCAGCTCACCCACGGCCCCAGGAGGCTACACCTTC | CASSSPTAPGGYTF
TRBD1 | TRBJ1-5 | . | TRBV2 | TGTGCCAGCAGCACTGGGACAGATAGCAATCAGCCCCAGCATTTT | CASSTGTDSNQPQHF
TRBD1 | TRBJ2-2 | once | TRBV5-1 | TGCGCCAGCAGCTTGGGGATGGACAGGGCTCTTGGCCGGGAGCTGTTTTTT | CASSLGMDRALGRELFF
TRBD1 | TRBJ1-2 | . | TRBV28 | TGTGCCAGCACCCGGGCAGGGGGTTTTGATGGCTACACCTTC | CASTRAGGFDGYTF
TRBD2 | TRBJ2-1 | . | TRBV11-1 | TGTGCCAGCAGCTTTATCGTTCTAGCGGGAGGAGGTGAGCAGTTCTTC | CASSFIVLAGGGEQFF
TRBD1 | TRBJ2-3 | . | TRBV11-3 | TGTGCCAGCAGCCCTGGGACAGAATACACAGATACGCAGTATTTT | CASSPGTEYTDTQYF
. | TRBJ2-1 | . | TRBV28 | TGTGCCAGCAGTTCACCCATCGGTGGCAATGAGCAGTTCTTC | CASSSPIGGNEQFF
. | TRBJ2-2 | . | TRBV9 | TGTGCCAGCAGCGTAGTTCAGAATGCGAACACCGGGGAGCTGTTTTTT | CASSVVQNANTGELFF
. | TRBJ1-3 | . | TRBV28 | TGTGCCAGCAGCTCTGGACAGATCTCTGGAAACACCATATATTTT | CASSSGQISGNTIYF
TRBD2 | TRBJ2-5 | . | TRBV6-5 | TGTGCCAGCTCAGGCCAGCGGCTAGCGGAAGAGACCCAGTACTTC | CASSGQRLAEETQYF
TRBD2 | TRBJ2-1 | once | TRBV7-3 | TGTGCCAGCAGCAGGGGACTAGCGGGAAATAATGAGCAGTTCTTC | CASSRGLAGNNEQFF